The text below deals with one T cell receptor (beta chain). No antigen is known for it. One base away there is no much larger clone; base qualities are not given. The data are from a study of blood T cell repertoires in COVID-19 (dated by TCRdb to about 2020). Context from the whole study: Samples covering the acute and convalescent phases of COVID-19 were provided by collaborators in the United States, Italy and Spain. The prospective study material was composed of cDNA or gDNA derived from T cells, B-cell-depleted T cells, or PBMCs. The repertoires were released in a freely available public database meant as a resource for research on the immune response to SARS-CoV-2. The dataset comprised deeply sampled blood TCRbeta repertoires from subjects exposed to, actively infected with, or recovered from COVID-19. Where available, HLA class I and class II types were obtained from metadata supplied by the sample provider rather than from assay-based typing. Sample metadata almost always included a de-identified subject ID, COVID-19 status, age in years and sex. Samples came from the ongoing ImmuneRACE study (first 160 participants) plus 1,254 subjects from 6 global collaborators.

TCRbeta CDR3 regions were amplified from genomic DNA using the immunoSEQ Assay, a bias-controlled multiplex PCR. Turning to the authors' computational methods: Within the assay, amplification of reference gene primers was used to estimate how many nucleated cells each sample contained. To quantify the absolute abundance of each unique TCRbeta CDR3 rearrangement, sequence reads were collapsed and filtered. For each sample, productive Simpson clonality was calculated as the square root of Simpson's diversity index across productive rearrangements. The table comes from immuneACCESS by way of TCRdb, which keeps in-frame sequences with V and J called. Part of the clones is missing from these tables; in studies checked, under half for an unresolved V gene and the rest for unknown reasons. V, J and clone size reflect that table, while D and trimming were determined from the DNA. The sample contains about 95,000 clones, roughly 86% of them found a single time. Of the sample, 15% to 20% falls within the top ten clones.

Collaborating institutions collected whole blood in K2EDTA tubes following their own protocols. For TCRbeta analysis, collaborators shipped samples in one of three forms: frozen whole blood, isolated PBMCs, or DNA extracted from either of those sample types. Study-level results and caveats: The quantity of clinical and demographic metadata differed by source and by participant and was supplied without curation.

Sequences were obtained from peripheral blood. The TCR sequence derives from a human donor in a cohort sampled during active COVID-19.

CDR3 protein: CASSPERGAVYEQYF. Read as DNA, the sequence is TGTGCCAGTAGTCCGGAGCGGGGCGCGGTCTACGAGCAGTACTTC. The chain joins TRBV19 to TRBJ2-7; 7 middle bases align to TRBD2. Trimming takes 5 bases off V and 3 bases off J; junction bases not matched to a gene: 10. The CDR1 and CDR2 encoded by the germline V gene (reference sequence) are LNHDA and SQIVND. The cysteine opens and the phenylalanine closes a CDR3 of 15 amino acids. Here the CDR3 DNA is all that survives: 45 bases in frame from base 1. Where the CDR3 stops, the reference TRBV19 and TRBJ2-7 genes take over; the full variable domain is DGGITQSPKYLFRKEGQNVTLSCEQNLNHDAMYWYRQDPGQGLRLIYYSQIVNDFQKGDIAEGYSVSREKKESFPLTVTSAQKNPTAFYLCASSPERGAVYEQYFGPGTRLTVT.